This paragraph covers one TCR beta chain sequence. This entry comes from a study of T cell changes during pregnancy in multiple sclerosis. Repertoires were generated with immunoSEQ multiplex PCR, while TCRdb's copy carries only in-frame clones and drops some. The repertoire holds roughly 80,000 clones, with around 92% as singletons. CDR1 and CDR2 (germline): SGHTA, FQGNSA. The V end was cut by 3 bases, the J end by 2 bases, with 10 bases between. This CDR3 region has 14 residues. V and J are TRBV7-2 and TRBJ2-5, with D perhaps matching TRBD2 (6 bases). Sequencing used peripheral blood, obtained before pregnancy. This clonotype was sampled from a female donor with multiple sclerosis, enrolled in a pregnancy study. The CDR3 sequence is CASSFGGNQETQYF. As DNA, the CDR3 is TGTGCCAGCAGCTTCGGCGGGAATCAAGAGACCCAGTACTTC.